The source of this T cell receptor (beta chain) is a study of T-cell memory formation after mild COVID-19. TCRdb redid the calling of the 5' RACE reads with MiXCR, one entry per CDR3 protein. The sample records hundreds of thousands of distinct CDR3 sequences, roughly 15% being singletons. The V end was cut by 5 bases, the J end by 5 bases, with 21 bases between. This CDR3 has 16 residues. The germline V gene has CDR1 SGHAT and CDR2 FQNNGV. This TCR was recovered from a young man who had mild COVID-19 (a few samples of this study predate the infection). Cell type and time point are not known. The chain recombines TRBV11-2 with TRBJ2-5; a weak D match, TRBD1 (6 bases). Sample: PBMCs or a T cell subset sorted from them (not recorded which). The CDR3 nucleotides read TGTGCCAGCAGCCGTCTGGGGGCAGGGTTGAAGGAGACCCAGTACTTC. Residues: CASSRLGAGLKETQYF.